This T cell receptor beta chain was recovered during a study of identical twins. General study findings and limits: Zero-insertion analyses might be partly confounded by invariant T cells like MAIT and iNKT.

A remark on this clonotype: Its cognate antigen is unknown.

MiXCR, applied by TCRdb to the 5' RACE reads, yields one record per CDR3 protein. The data hold 250,000 or so distinct CDR3 sequences, with roughly 13% observed a single time. Germline loops: CDR1 MNHEY, CDR2 SVGAGI. Germline trimming cut 0 bases from V and 2 bases from J; bases unmatched to any gene: 0. CDR3 length: 14 residues. These sequences were also reported in another study, on yellow fever vaccine responses in identical twins.

The receptor was derived from a woman aged 18-35 years in good health. The sequenced sample consisted of memory (CD45RO+) T cells sorted from blood. The chain is built from TRBV6-5 and TRBJ2-7, with 8 bases matching TRBD1. The CDR3 sequence: CASSYSDRAYEQYF. The CDR3 coding sequence is TGTGCCAGCAGTTACTCGGACAGGGCCTACGAGCAGTACTTC.